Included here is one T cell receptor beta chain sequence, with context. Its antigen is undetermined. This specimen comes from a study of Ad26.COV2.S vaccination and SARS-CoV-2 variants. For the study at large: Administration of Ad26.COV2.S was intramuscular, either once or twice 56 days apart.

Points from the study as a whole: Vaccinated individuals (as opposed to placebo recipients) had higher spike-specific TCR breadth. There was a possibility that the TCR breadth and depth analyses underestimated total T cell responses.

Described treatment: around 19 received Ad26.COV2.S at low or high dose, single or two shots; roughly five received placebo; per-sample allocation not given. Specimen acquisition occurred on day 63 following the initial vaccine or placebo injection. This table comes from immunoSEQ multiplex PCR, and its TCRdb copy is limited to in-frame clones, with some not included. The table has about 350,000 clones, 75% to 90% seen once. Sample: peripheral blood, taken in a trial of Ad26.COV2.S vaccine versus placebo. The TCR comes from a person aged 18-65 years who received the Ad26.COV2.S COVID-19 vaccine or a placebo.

The CDR3 spells CASSQGNTIYF. In DNA form, the CDR3 reads TGTGCCAGCAGCCAAGGTAACACCATATATTTT. This chain links TRBV3-1 (or the pseudogene TRBV3-2) with TRBJ1-3; D is unclear. This CDR3 is 11 amino acids long. The V gene lost 1 base and the J gene lost 7 bases, with 2 bases spanning the gap. Looked up from germline, CDR1 is LGHDT and CDR2 is YNNKEL (reference sequence).